A selection of T cell receptor beta chains follows, all from one sample in a study of T cells after yellow fever vaccination. TCRdb re-derived calls from the 5' RACE reads in MiXCR, one entry per CDR3 protein. In the table there are 450,000 to 650,000 distinct CDR3 sequences, 21% of which are singletons. Source: PBMCs, taken roughly 23 days after the first yellow fever vaccination. The receptors here all came from a man in his late teens or twenties who received the YFV17D yellow fever vaccine. CDR3s include the opening cysteine and the closing phenylalanine or tryptophan. The D gene is left open where the match is weak. Clone size is shown for a subset of rows, as once, few, many or a class of expanded clone.

clone size,J gene,V gene,D gene,CDR3 DNA,CDR3 protein
-,TRBJ2-5,TRBV20-1,-,TGCAGTGCCACTCCGCCCTATTCCGGTGGGGAGACCCAGTACTTC,CSATPPYSGGETQYF
-,TRBJ2-7,TRBV19,TRBD1,TGTGCCAGTAGCCCCGACAGGGATACTGAGCAGTACTTC,CASSPDRDTEQYF
few,TRBJ1-5,TRBV15,-,TGTGCCACCAGCAGAGATCTGAGCCAGCCCCAGCATTTT,CATSRDLSQPQHF
-,TRBJ1-2,TRBV15,-,TGTGCCACCAGCGCCCGGAGAGGTACCGGCTACACCTTC,CATSARRGTGYTF
few,TRBJ1-4,TRBV7-2,-,TGTGCCAGCAGCCAGCGACAGCCCCCTGTTGAAAAACTGTTTTTT,CASSQRQPPVEKLFF
-,TRBJ1-1,TRBV5-5,TRBD1,TGTGCCAGCAGCCCGGGACAGGGAGTGGACACTGAAGCTTTCTTT,CASSPGQGVDTEAFF
-,TRBJ1-2,TRBV7-9,-,TGTGCCAGCAGCTTAGAAGTTGAGGGCTACACCTTC,CASSLEVEGYTF
-,TRBJ1-5,TRBV2,TRBD1,TGTGCCAGCAGTGAGGGGACAGGCCGGGGGCCCCAGCATTTT,CASSEGTGRGPQHF
few,TRBJ1-4,TRBV4-2,-,TGTGCCAGCAGCCAAGGGAAAGGGGGTACTAATGAAAAACTGTTTTTT,CASSQGKGGTNEKLFF
-,TRBJ2-3,TRBV27,-,TGTGCCAGCAAACTGGCACGAGGGCACCCAGATACGCAGTATTTT,CASKLARGHPDTQYF
few,TRBJ1-5,TRBV20-1,-,TGCAGTGCTAGAGGACCGAGGGGATCGAGCAATCAGCCCCAGCATTTT,CSARGPRGSSNQPQHF
-,TRBJ2-2,TRBV5-5,-,TGTGCCAGCAGCAGAGACCGGGGATCCACCGGGGAGCTGTTTTTT,CASSRDRGSTGELFF
-,TRBJ1-5,TRBV2,-,TGTGCCAGCAGTGAAGGGGCAGGGATGCAGCCCCAGCATTTT,CASSEGAGMQPQHF
many,TRBJ1-1,TRBV19,-,TGTGCCAGTAATAGCCTGGGCATGAACACTGAAGCTTTCTTT,CASNSLGMNTEAFF
few,TRBJ1-2,TRBV21-1,-,TGTGCCAGCAGCAAAATGGGGAAGGGGCTGGGCTATGGCTACACCTTC,CASSKMGKGLGYGYTF
few,TRBJ2-5,TRBV4-1,TRBD2,TGCGCCAGCAGCCAAGGGACTAGCGGGGGAGTCGTGGAAGAGACCCAGTACTTC,CASSQGTSGGVVEETQYF
few,TRBJ2-1,TRBV20-1,TRBD2,TGCAGTGCTGGGAAGACTAGCGGGGGTATTAAGGGGCAGTTCTTC,CSAGKTSGGIKGQFF
few,TRBJ1-1,TRBV12-3/TRBV12-4,-,TGTGCCAGCAGTTTCTTTGCCAGGGGGAACACTGAAGCTTTCTTT,CASSFFARGNTEAFF
few,TRBJ2-3,TRBV11-2,-,TGTGCCAGCAGCCGGAGGCTTCTCCCAGGCACAGATACGCAGTATTTT,CASSRRLLPGTDTQYF
-,TRBJ1-5,TRBV12-5,-,TGTGCTAGTGGTTCGGGGGGAGGGGACAAGAATCAGCCCCAGCATTTT,CASGSGGGDKNQPQHF
-,TRBJ1-3,TRBV9,-,TGTGCCAGCAGCGCGCTTCAGGGGTCTGGAAACACCATATATTTT,CASSALQGSGNTIYF
few,TRBJ2-5,TRBV5-1,-,TGCGCCAGCAGCCGTGAGGGTCCGCAAGAGACCCAGTACTTC,CASSREGPQETQYF
few,TRBJ2-7,TRBV6-5,TRBD2,TGTGCCAGCAGTTACTGGGCGGGGGAGGACTACGAGCAGTACTTC,CASSYWAGEDYEQYF
few,TRBJ2-3,TRBV20-1,-,TGCAGTGCTAGGCCAGGGGACCACACAGATACGCAGTATTTT,CSARPGDHTDTQYF
-,TRBJ2-1,TRBV7-9,-,TGTGCCAGAGGAGGGGGGTCCAGAAATGAGCAGTTCTTC,CARGGGSRNEQFF
once,TRBJ2-1,TRBV6-5,-,TGTGCCAGCAGTTACGGCTCCGAGAAGAATGAGCAGTTCTTC,CASSYGSEKNEQFF
few,TRBJ2-1,TRBV6-5,TRBD1,TGTGCCAGCAGTTATGACAGGGGCCCCCTCAATGAGCAGTTCTTC,CASSYDRGPLNEQFF
few,TRBJ2-1,TRBV28,TRBD1,TGTGCCAGCAGTACCCCCTCGACAGGGGGGAATGAGCAGTTCTTC,CASSTPSTGGNEQFF
-,TRBJ1-1,TRBV12-3/TRBV12-4,-,TGTGCCAGCAGTTTCGGGGGAGAAGAGACTGAAGCTTTCTTT,CASSFGGEETEAFF
-,TRBJ1-2,TRBV20-1,TRBD1,TGCAGTGCTAGAGATTTAGGGGGCGCCGGTTCCAGCTACACCTTC,CSARDLGGAGSSYTF
many,TRBJ1-5,TRBV20-1,TRBD1,TGCAGTGCTAGAGCTTCGGGACAGGGGGCGGGCCAGCCCCAGCATTTT,CSARASGQGAGQPQHF
-,TRBJ2-5,TRBV20-1,-,TGCAGTGCGCTGACCAGCCAGGGGGGGCAAGAGACCCAGTACTTC,CSALTSQGGQETQYF
-,TRBJ2-1,TRBV4-3,-,TGCGCCAGCAGCCCGGAAACTACCTACAATGAGCAGTTCTTC,CASSPETTYNEQFF
-,TRBJ2-7,TRBV9,-,TGTGCCAGCAGCTTCGCAGTGGGTTCTTACGAGCAGTACTTC,CASSFAVGSYEQYF
-,TRBJ2-1,TRBV11-2,-,TGTGCCAGCAGCCCCGAGGCTAGCGAATACAATGAGCAGTTCTTC,CASSPEASEYNEQFF
few,TRBJ2-2,TRBV4-1,-,TGCGCCAGCAGCCAAACACAGGGCCCCGGGGAGCTGTTTTTT,CASSQTQGPGELFF
-,TRBJ1-2,TRBV6-2/TRBV6-3,-,TGTGCCAGCAGTTACGGCCGAGGGCGAGAAGGCTATGGCTACACCTTC,CASSYGRGREGYGYTF
-,TRBJ2-3,TRBV5-1,-,TGCGCCAGCGGCGTGGAGGGGGCTAGCGGCACAGATACGCAGTATTTT,CASGVEGASGTDTQYF
-,TRBJ2-4,TRBV10-3,-,TGTGCCATCAGTGAGTCGCTAGTGGCCAAAAACATTCAGTACTTC,CAISESLVAKNIQYF
-,TRBJ2-7,TRBV6-5,-,TGTGCCAGCAGTTACAACGGCCGAGGGGGGAGCTCCTACGAGCAGTACTTC,CASSYNGRGGSSYEQYF
-,TRBJ1-6,TRBV7-2,-,TGTGCCAGCAGCTTGAACAGGGTTTATTCACCCCTCCACTTT,CASSLNRVYSPLHF
-,TRBJ2-2,TRBV7-3,TRBD1,TGTGCCAGCAGCTTAGTGTCAGGGGGATACACCGGGGAGCTGTTTTTT,CASSLVSGGYTGELFF
-,TRBJ2-7,TRBV27,-,TGTGCCAGCAGTTTCGACGGCCTGGGGGAGCAGTACTTC,CASSFDGLGEQYF
many,TRBJ1-2,TRBV27,-,TGTGCCAGCAGTGTTTCAGCAGCGGACAGCCGCTTGTATGGCTACACCTTC,CASSVSAADSRLYGYTF
-,TRBJ2-1,TRBV29-1,TRBD2,TGCAGCGTGCCGGGACTAGCGGGGGGGAATGAGCAGTTCTTC,CSVPGLAGGNEQFF
few,TRBJ1-6,TRBV4-1,-,TGCGCCAGCAGCCAGCCAGGGGCTCCCCTCCACTTT,CASSQPGAPLHF
many,TRBJ2-2,TRBV29-1,-,TGCAGCGGTCTCGTGGTCGGGGAGCTGTTTTTT,CSGLVVGELFF
few,TRBJ1-1,TRBV19,-,TGTGCCAGTACGCCTCCAGCGGGCACTGAAGCTTTCTTT,CASTPPAGTEAFF
-,TRBJ2-7,TRBV3-1,TRBD1,TGTGCCAGCAGCCCCTCGGGACAGCCCTACGAGCAGTACTTC,CASSPSGQPYEQYF
-,TRBJ1-1,TRBV7-2,TRBD1,TGTGCCAGCAGCTTATTAGGCTCCCAGGGGGCGAAAGCTTTCTTT,CASSLLGSQGAKAFF
-,TRBJ2-7,TRBV28,-,TGTGCCAGCAGTTTAGGGTCGGCAGGGGCCTACGAGCAGTACTTC,CASSLGSAGAYEQYF
-,TRBJ1-5,TRBV7-2,TRBD1,TGTGCCAGCAGCGGACAGGGCACGAGCAATCAGCCCCAGCATTTT,CASSGQGTSNQPQHF
-,TRBJ2-1,TRBV5-1,TRBD1,TGCGCCAGCAGTTTACAGGGGAACAATGAGCAGTTCTTC,CASSLQGNNEQFF
many,TRBJ2-5,TRBV4-3,-,TGCGCCAGCAGCCAAGATGATCTAACAGAGACCCAGTACTTC,CASSQDDLTETQYF
-,TRBJ1-1,TRBV10-2,-,TGCGCCAGCAGGATGGAGAACACTGAAGCTTTCTTT,CASRMENTEAFF